The clone carrying this T cell receptor (beta chain) was seen a handful of times. The target antigen is unknown. The protocol was immunoSEQ multiplex PCR, while the TCRdb copy is restricted to in-frame clones and leaves out a portion. The sample carries fewer than 2,000 clones, approximately 19% recorded once. These data belong to a study of sequential checkpoint blockade in melanoma. Whole-study context: First-line arms were nivolumab then ipilimumab, or the reverse, randomized 1:1. After nivolumab or ipilimumab alone, approximately 22 patients had week-13 rebiopsies. Study-wide findings and caveats: T-cell fraction and clonality followed PD-L1 and CD8+ counts, not mutational load.

As to treatment: randomized to nivolumab then ipilimumab (arm A) or the reverse (arm B). Patients had received no earlier DNA-damaging chemotherapy. Trimming removed 2 bases from V and 5 bases from J; junction bases left unmatched: 5. This CDR3 has 15 amino acids. Per germline, CDR1 MDHEN and CDR2 SYDVKM. The TCR comes from a human donor with melanoma. This rearrangement joins TRBV28 to TRBJ1-3; 8 bases are shared with TRBD1. The sequencing used tumor tissue (inferred from file names), collected from a patient given nivolumab and ipilimumab in sequence. In nucleotides, the CDR3 is TGTGCCAGCAGTTTAGGTGGACAGGGACGAAACACCATATATTTT. This encodes CASSLGGQGRNTIYF.